The 20 T cell receptor beta chains given below trace back to one sample, sequenced in a study of T cell repertoires in cytomegalovirus infection. TCRdb re-derived calls from the reads in MiXCR, one entry per CDR3 protein. Altogether a few hundred thousand distinct CDR3 sequences are present, 26% being singletons, with the ten largest covering about 12%. The specimen was PBMCs. These TCRs come from a human donor in good health (CMV status not recorded). Some clones in this sample may be carry-over from other donors' samples.

The chain carries TRBV28 and TRBJ1-6, with D perhaps TRBD1 (6 bases). The CDR3 spans 12 residues. Trimming took off 8 bases at V and 10 bases at J, with 12 bases between the two ends. Germline V CDR1 and CDR2: MDHEN, SYDVKM. The CDR3 bases are TGTGCCAGCGACAGGACCAGATCACCCCTCCACTTT. Its protein is CASDRTRSPLHF.

In its sample, this clonotype was seen a few times. The genes are TRBV5-6 and TRBJ2-3; TRBD2 agrees at 9 bases. Looked up from germline, CDR1 is SGHDT and CDR2 is YYEEEE. CDR3 size: 16 residues. Trimming at V came to 7 bases and at J to 4 bases, leaving 13 bases not matched to a gene. The CDR3 protein is CASRLSPAGGADTQYF. The CDR3 DNA is TGTGCCAGCCGCCTTTCCCCGGCGGGGGGGGCAGATACGCAGTATTTT.

V and J are TRBV7-9 and TRBJ1-2; D is uncertain. The V end lost 4 bases, the J end lost 3 bases, and 15 bases lay between the germline ends. Looked up from germline, CDR1 is SEHNR and CDR2 is FQNEAQ (reference sequence). The length of the CDR3 is 15 residues. CDR3 region: CASSSSGGNYYGYTF. The CDR3 bases are TGTGCCAGCAGCTCGTCCGGAGGGAACTACTATGGCTACACCTTC.

This clonotype was counted a few times. CDR3 region: CASSQEGTYYNEQFF. The CDR3 nucleotides read TGCGCCAGCAGCCAAGAGGGGACATACTACAATGAGCAGTTCTTC. The genes are TRBV4-3 and TRBJ2-1, with D perhaps TRBD1 (6 bases). The V and J ends lost 0 bases and 3 bases respectively, with 9 bases between them. From germline, CDR1 is LGHNA and CDR2 YSLEER. The CDR3 spans 15 residues.

This clonotype was counted ten times or more. V gene TRBV28 combines with J gene TRBJ1-1; D not resolved. Germline loops: CDR1 MDHEN, CDR2 SYDVKM. Between the trimmed V and J ends, which lost 6 bases and 4 bases, there was a span of 18 bases. The CDR3 length is 15 residues. The CDR3 DNA reads as TGTGCCAGCAGACGTCCATCCGGGCGCTTCACTGAAGCTTTCTTT. It translates to CASRRPSGRFTEAFF.

This clonotype was detected a few times. One junction end disagrees with the germline gene, perhaps due to a read error. The V call is TRBV7-2, the J call TRBJ1-3; the D gene is possibly TRBD1 (6 bases). Per the germline V gene, CDR1 is SGHTA and CDR2 is FQGNSA. The CDR3 totals 15 residues. The CDR3 DNA follows: TGTGCCAGCAGCTTGATATCCCGGGGGCGGGATACCACATATTTT. Translation: CASSLISRGRDTTYF.

This clonotype was counted between two and nine times. The genes are TRBV7-2 and TRBJ2-2, with unresolved D. Germline V gene data show CDR1 as SGHTA and CDR2 as FQGNSA. Trimming removed 1 base at V and 2 bases at J, with 8 bases between. The length of the CDR3 is 15 residues. CDR3 DNA: TGTGCCAGCAGCTTAGATATTTTTAACACCGGGGAGCTGTTTTTT. Its translation is CASSLDIFNTGELFF. Based on the CDR3 plus reference TRBV7-2 and TRBJ2-2, the full variable domain is GAGVSQSPSNKVTEKGKDVELRCDPISGHTALYWYRQSLGQGLEFLIYFQGNSAPDKSGLPSDRFSAERTGGSVSTLTIQRTQQEDSAVYLCASSLDIFNTGELFFGEGSRLTVL.

There are many counts of this clonotype. This chain uses TRBV7-8 with TRBJ1-2; the D is unclear. Trimming removed 0 bases from V and 7 bases from J, with 15 bases in between. Germline CDR1 is SGHVS and CDR2 is FQNEAQ. This CDR3 spans 15 amino acids. Here the CDR3 reads CASSLARLQVGGYTF. The CDR3 DNA is TGTGCCAGCAGCTTAGCGAGGTTGCAGGTCGGTGGCTACACCTTC.

This clonotype was seen repeatedly, ten times or more. The V call is TRBV12-3 or TRBV12-4, the J call TRBJ1-2; D is unclear. The CDR3 is 13 amino acids. V lost 4 bases, J lost 4 bases, and 10 bases lay in between. CDR3 amino acids: CASSSDRFYGYTF. The CDR3 coding sequence is TGTGCCAGCAGTTCGGACCGGTTCTATGGCTACACCTTC.

The rearrangement links TRBV4-1 to TRBJ1-2; D not resolved. Deletions cut 0 bases from V and 3 bases from J, with 8 bases between. The CDR3 consists of 14 residues. Looked up from germline, CDR1 is MGHRA and CDR2 is YSYEKL. CDR3 nucleotides: TGCGCCAGCAGCCAAGAGGATGGGTACTATGGCTACACCTTC. Translation gives CASSQEDGYYGYTF.

This rearrangement joins TRBV24-1 to TRBJ2-1; TRBD2 matches at 11 bases. The CDR3 loop spans 17 amino acids. CDR1 and CDR2 (germline): KGHDR, SFDVKD. Trimming at V came to 5 bases and at J to 8 bases, leaving 13 bases not matched to a gene. CDR3 region: CATSGDRTSGYGDEQFF. CDR3 nucleotides: TGTGCCACCAGTGGAGACCGGACTAGCGGGTATGGGGATGAGCAGTTCTTC.

This clonotype was seen a few times. The CDR3 protein is CSVPPGLGVYSEAFF. Written as DNA, the CDR3 is TGCAGCGTACCACCGGGACTGGGGGTTTATTCGGAAGCTTTCTTT. This sequence joins TRBV29-1 and TRBJ1-1; D might be TRBD1 (5 bases). Germline V gene data show CDR1 as SQVTM and CDR2 as ANQGSEA. This CDR3 comprises 15 residues. Deletions cut 6 bases from V and 8 bases from J, with 25 bases between.

This clonotype showed up many times. The chain carries TRBV7-2 and TRBJ1-2, with D uncertain. Germline loops: CDR1 SGHTA, CDR2 FQGNSA. The CDR3 loop spans 12 amino acids. V was clipped by 5 bases and J by 1 base, with 5 bases between them. The CDR3 DNA reads as TGTGCCAGCAGCCGGATTAACTATGGCTACACCTTC. This gives the protein CASSRINYGYTF.

In its sample, this clonotype was seen a few times. CDR3: CASSQDQGMNSPLHF. The CDR3 nucleotides are TGCGCCAGCAGCCAAGATCAGGGAATGAATTCACCCCTCCACTTT. V gene TRBV4-3 combines with J gene TRBJ1-6, with D possibly matching TRBD1 (5 bases). Trimming removed 0 bases at V and 7 bases at J, with 10 bases between. Germline lookup yields CDR1 LGHNA and CDR2 YSLEER. The CDR3 contains 15 residues.

The table lists this clonotype with many counts. The gene calls are TRBV7-2 and TRBJ2-1; either TRBD1 or TRBD2 may supply D (6 bases each). V gave up 0 bases and J gave up 6 bases, with 15 bases separating them. CDR1 is SGHTA and CDR2 is FQGNSA in the germline V gene. The CDR3 runs to 16 residues. CDR3 DNA: TGTGCCAGCAGCTTAGCGAGTGGGGGGACAAGCAATGAGCAGTTCTTC. Protein product: CASSLASGGTSNEQFF.

The genes are TRBV7-8 and TRBJ2-1; perhaps TRBD1 as D (5 bases). Between the trimmed V and J ends, which lost 5 bases and 5 bases, there was a span of 16 bases. This CDR3 spans 15 amino acids. Germline-derived CDR1 and CDR2 are SGHVS and FQNEAQ. CDR3 nucleotide sequence: TGTGCCAGCAGCCCAACCGTGACAGCTGACAATGAGCAGTTCTTC. Its translation is CASSPTVTADNEQFF.

This clonotype was found a few times. This chain joins TRBV27 and TRBJ1-5; D not certain. V was cut by 6 bases and J by 0 bases, with 12 bases left in between. Germline V lookup: CDR1 MNHEY, CDR2 SMNVEV (reference sequence). This CDR3 is built from 15 residues. DNA for the CDR3: TGTGCCAGCAGGGCTGCGGGTTATAGCAATCAGCCCCAGCATTTT. Protein product: CASRAAGYSNQPQHF.

V gene TRBV5-1 combines with J gene TRBJ2-1, with 9 bases identical to TRBD2. The CDR3 length is 12 residues. V was pared by 0 bases and J by 14 bases, with 3 bases of the junction left unmatched. The germline V gene encodes CDR1 SGHRS and CDR2 YFSETQ. CDR3 sequence (DNA): TGCGCCAGCAGCTTGGTTAGCGGGAGAGAGTTCTTC. Amino acid sequence: CASSLVSGREFF. The whole variable domain, remainder taken from reference TRBV5-1 and TRBJ2-1, is KAGVTQTPRYLIKTRGQQVTLSCSPISGHRSVSWYQQTPGQGLQFLFEYFSETQRNKGNFPGRFSGRQFSNSRSEMNVSTLELGDSALYLCASSLVSGREFFGPGTRLTVL.

The chain recombines TRBV10-3 with TRBJ1-4, with D unresolved. Germline lookup yields CDR1 ENHRY and CDR2 SYGVKD. This CDR3 region has 16 residues. V lost 5 bases and J lost 4, with 17 bases in between. CDR3 coding DNA: TGTGCCATCAGTCCGAATCTAGGACGGAATAATGAAAAACTGTTTTTT. It translates to CAISPNLGRNNEKLFF.

The J gene is TRBJ1-1, the V gene TRBV30; perhaps TRBD1 as D (6 bases). The V and J ends lost 2 bases and 1 base respectively, with 8 bases between them. This CDR3 is 13 amino acids long. CDR1 is GTSNPN, CDR2 SVGIG, per germline (reference sequence). The CDR3 region has the DNA TGTGCCTGGAGTATGGACAGGAACACTGAAGCTTTCTTT. It translates to CAWSMDRNTEAFF. The full variable domain, in which reference TRBV30 and TRBJ1-1 provide the parts outside the CDR3, is SQTIHQWPATLVQPVGSPLSLECTVEGTSNPNLYWYRQAAGRGLQLLFYSVGIGQISSEVPQNLSASRPQDRQFILSSKKLLLSDSGFYLCAWSMDRNTEAFFGQGTRLTVV.